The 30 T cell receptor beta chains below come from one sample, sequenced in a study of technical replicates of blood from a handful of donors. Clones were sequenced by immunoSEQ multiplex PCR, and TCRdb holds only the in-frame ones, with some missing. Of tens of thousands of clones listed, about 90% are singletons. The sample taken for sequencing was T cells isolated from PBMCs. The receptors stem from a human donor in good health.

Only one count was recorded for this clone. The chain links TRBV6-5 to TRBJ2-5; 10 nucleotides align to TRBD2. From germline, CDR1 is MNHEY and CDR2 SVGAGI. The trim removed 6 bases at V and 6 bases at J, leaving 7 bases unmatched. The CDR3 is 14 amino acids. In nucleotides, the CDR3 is TGTGCCAGCAGGACAGCGGGAGGGCCAAAGACCCAGTACTTC. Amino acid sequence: CASRTAGGPKTQYF.

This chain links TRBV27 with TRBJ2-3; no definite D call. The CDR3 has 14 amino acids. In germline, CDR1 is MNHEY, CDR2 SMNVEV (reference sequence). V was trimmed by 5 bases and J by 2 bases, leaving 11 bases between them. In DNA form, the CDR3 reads TGTGCCAGCAGTCCCCGGGTTGCCACAGATACGCAGTATTTT. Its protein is CASSPRVATDTQYF.

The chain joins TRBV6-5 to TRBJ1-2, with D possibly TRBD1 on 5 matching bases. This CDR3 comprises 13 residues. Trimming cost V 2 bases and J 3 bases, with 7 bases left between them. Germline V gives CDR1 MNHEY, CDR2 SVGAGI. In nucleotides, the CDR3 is TGTGCCAGCAGTTACCAGGGATACTATGGCTACACCTTC. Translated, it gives CASSYQGYYGYTF.

This CDR3 reads CASSLGASGMRTTYEQYF. Written as DNA, the CDR3 is TGCGCCAGCAGCTTGGGGGCTAGCGGGATGAGAACGACCTACGAGCAGTACTTC. The chain has TRBV5-1 and TRBJ2-7; 9 bases are shared with TRBD2. Germline V lookup: CDR1 SGHRS, CDR2 YFSETQ. Trimming took 0 bases from V and 2 from J; bases not matched to a gene: 12. There are 18 residues in the CDR3. Full variable domain (rest looked up from reference TRBV5-1 and TRBJ2-7): KAGVTQTPRYLIKTRGQQVTLSCSPISGHRSVSWYQQTPGQGLQFLFEYFSETQRNKGNFPGRFSGRQFSNSRSEMNVSTLELGDSALYLCASSLGASGMRTTYEQYFGPGTRLTVT.

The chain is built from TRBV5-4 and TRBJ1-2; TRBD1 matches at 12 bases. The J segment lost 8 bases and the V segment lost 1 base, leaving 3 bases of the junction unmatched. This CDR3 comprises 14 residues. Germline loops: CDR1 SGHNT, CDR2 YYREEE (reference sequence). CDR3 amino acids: CASSLWDRGRGYTF. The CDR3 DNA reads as TGTGCCAGCAGCTTGTGGGACAGGGGGCGAGGCTACACCTTC.

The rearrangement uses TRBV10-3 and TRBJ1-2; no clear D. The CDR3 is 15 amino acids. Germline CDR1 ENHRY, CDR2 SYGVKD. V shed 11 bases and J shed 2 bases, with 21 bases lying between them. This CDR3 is CAYRGGGRFNYGYTF. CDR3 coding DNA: TGTGCCTACAGAGGCGGCGGGAGGTTCAACTATGGCTACACCTTC.

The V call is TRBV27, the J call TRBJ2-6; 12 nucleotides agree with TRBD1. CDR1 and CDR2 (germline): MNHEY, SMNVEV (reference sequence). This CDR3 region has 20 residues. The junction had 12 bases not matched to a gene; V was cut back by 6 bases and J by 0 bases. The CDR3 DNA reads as TGTGCCAGCAGGGCCGGGACAGGGGGCGGAGAGTTCTCTGGGGCCAACGTCCTGACTTTC. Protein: CASRAGTGGGEFSGANVLTF.

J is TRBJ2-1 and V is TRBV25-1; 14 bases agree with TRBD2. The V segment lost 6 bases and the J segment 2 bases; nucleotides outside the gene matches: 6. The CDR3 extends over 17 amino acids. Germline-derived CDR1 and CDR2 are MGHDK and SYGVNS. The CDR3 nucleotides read TGTGCCAGCAGAGACGAGGGACTAGCGGGAGCCTACAATGAGCAGTTCTTC. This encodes CASRDEGLAGAYNEQFF.

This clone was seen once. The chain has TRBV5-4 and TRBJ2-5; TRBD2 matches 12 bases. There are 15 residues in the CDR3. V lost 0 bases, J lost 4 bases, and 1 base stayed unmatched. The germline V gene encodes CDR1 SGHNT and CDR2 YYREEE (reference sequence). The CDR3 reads CASSLASGGGETQYF. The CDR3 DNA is TGTGCCAGCAGCTTGGCTAGCGGGGGGGGAGAGACCCAGTACTTC.

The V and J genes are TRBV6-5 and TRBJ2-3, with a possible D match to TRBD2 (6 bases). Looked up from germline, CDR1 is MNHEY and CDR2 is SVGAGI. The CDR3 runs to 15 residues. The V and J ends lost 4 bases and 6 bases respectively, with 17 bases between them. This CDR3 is CASSSAGLLLDTQYF. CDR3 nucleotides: TGTGCCAGCAGTTCCGCGGGACTCCTTCTGGATACGCAGTATTTT.

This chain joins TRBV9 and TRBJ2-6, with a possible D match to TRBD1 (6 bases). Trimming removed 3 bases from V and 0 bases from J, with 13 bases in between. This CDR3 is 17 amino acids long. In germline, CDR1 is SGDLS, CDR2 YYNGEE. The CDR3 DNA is TGTGCCAGCAGCGCCACAGGGTTAAGCTCTGGGGCCAACGTCCTGACTTTC. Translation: CASSATGLSSGANVLTF.

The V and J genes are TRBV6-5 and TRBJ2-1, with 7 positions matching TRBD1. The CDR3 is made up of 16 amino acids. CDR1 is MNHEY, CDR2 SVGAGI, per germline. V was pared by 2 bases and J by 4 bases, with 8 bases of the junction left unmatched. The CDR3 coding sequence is TGTGCCAGCAGTTACGCAGCCGGGACAGCGTACAATGAGCAGTTCTTC. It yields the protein CASSYAAGTAYNEQFF.

The CDR3 bases are TGTGCCAGCAGCTTAGGGTGGGTCGAGGGGGATGAGCAGTTCTTC. This sequence encodes CASSLGWVEGDEQFF. The chain carries TRBV7-6 and TRBJ2-1, with D possibly being TRBD1 (6 bases). The CDR3 is 15 residues long. Germline V gives CDR1 SGHVS, CDR2 FNYEAQ. The V end lost 1 base, the J end lost 8 bases, and 15 bases lay between the germline ends.

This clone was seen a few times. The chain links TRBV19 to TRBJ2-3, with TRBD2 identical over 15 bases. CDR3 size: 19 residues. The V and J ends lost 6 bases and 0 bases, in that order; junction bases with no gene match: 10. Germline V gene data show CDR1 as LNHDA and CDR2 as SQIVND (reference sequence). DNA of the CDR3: TGTGCCAGTAGCTCCCTAGGACTAGCGGGAGGGCCGAGCACAGATACGCAGTATTTT. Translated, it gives CASSSLGLAGGPSTDTQYF.

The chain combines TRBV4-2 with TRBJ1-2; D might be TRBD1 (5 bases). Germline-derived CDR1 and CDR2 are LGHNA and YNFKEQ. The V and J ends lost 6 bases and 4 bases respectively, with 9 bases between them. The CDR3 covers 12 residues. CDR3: CASRVGVYGYTF. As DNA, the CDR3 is TGTGCCAGCAGAGTAGGGGTCTATGGCTACACCTTC.

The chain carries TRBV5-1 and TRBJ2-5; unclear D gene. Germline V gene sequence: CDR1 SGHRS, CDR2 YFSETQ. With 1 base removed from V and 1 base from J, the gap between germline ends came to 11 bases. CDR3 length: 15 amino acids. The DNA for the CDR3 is TGCGCCAGCAGCTTGTTCTTTGGCCCCCAAGAGACCCAGTACTTC. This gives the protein CASSLFFGPQETQYF.

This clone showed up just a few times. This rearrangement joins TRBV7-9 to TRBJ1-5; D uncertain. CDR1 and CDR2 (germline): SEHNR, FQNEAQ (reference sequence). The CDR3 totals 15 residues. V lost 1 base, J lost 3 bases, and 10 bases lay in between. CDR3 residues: CASSLVQVPNQPQHF. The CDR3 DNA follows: TGTGCCAGCAGCTTAGTGCAGGTCCCCAATCAGCCCCAGCATTTT.

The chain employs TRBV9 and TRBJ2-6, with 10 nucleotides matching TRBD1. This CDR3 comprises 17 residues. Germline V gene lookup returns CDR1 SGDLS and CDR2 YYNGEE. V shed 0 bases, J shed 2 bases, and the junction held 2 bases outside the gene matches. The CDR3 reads CASSVGQGATGANVLTF. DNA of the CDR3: TGTGCCAGCAGCGTAGGACAGGGGGCGACTGGGGCCAACGTCCTGACTTTC.

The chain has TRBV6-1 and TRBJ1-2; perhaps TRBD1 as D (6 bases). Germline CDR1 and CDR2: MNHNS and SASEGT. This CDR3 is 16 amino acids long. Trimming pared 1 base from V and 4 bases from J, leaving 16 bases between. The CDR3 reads CASSEGVGQSPYGYTF. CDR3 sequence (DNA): TGTGCCAGCAGTGAAGGGGTAGGACAGAGCCCCTATGGCTACACCTTC.

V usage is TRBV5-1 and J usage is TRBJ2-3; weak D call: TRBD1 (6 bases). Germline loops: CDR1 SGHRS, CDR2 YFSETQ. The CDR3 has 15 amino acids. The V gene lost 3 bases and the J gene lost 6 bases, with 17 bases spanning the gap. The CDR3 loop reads CASSWTVETPDTQYF. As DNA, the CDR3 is TGCGCCAGCAGCTGGACAGTCGAGACCCCGGATACGCAGTATTTT. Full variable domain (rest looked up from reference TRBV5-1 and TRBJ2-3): KAGVTQTPRYLIKTRGQQVTLSCSPISGHRSVSWYQQTPGQGLQFLFEYFSETQRNKGNFPGRFSGRQFSNSRSEMNVSTLELGDSALYLCASSWTVETPDTQYFGPGTRLTVL.

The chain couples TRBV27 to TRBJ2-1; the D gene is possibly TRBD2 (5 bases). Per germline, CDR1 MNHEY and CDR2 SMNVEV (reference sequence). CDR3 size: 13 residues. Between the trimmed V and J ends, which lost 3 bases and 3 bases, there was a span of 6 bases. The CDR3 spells CASSFGIYNEQFF. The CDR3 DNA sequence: TGTGCCAGCAGTTTCGGGATCTACAATGAGCAGTTCTTC.

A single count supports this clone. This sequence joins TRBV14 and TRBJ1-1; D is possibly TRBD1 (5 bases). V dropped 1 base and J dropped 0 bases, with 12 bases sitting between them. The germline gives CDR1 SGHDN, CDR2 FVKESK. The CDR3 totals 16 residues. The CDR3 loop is CASSQGDREMNTEAFF. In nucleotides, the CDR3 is TGTGCCAGCAGCCAAGGTGACAGAGAGATGAACACTGAAGCTTTCTTT.

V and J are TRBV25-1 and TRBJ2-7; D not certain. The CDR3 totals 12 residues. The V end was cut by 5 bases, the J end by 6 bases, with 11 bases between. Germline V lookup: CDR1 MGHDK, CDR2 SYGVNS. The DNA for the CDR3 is TGTGCCAGCAGTACGCTAGTAGGCGAGCAGTACTTC. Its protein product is CASSTLVGEQYF.

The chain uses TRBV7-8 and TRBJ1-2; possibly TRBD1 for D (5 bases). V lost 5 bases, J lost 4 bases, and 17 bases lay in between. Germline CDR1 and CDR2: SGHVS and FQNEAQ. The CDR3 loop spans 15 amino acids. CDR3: CASSPSQGVGYGYTF. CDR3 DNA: TGTGCCAGCAGCCCATCGCAGGGTGTTGGCTATGGCTACACCTTC.

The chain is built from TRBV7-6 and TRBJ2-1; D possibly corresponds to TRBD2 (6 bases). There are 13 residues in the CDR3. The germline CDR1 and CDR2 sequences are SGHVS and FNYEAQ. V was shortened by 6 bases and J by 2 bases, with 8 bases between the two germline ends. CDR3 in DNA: TGTGCCAGCAGTCTAGCGACCTACAATGAGCAGTTCTTC. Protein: CASSLATYNEQFF.

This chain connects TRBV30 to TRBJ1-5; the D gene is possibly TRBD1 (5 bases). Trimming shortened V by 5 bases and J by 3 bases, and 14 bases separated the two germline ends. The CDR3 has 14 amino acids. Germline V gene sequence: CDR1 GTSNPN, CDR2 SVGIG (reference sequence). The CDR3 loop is CAWAQGLINQPQHF. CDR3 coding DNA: TGTGCCTGGGCCCAGGGTTTAATCAATCAGCCCCAGCATTTT.

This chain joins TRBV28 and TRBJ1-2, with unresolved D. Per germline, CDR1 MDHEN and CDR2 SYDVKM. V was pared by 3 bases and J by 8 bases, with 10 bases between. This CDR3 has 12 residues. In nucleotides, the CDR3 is TGTGCCAGCAGTTTGGCTAGGGAGGGCTACACCTTC. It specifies CASSLAREGYTF.

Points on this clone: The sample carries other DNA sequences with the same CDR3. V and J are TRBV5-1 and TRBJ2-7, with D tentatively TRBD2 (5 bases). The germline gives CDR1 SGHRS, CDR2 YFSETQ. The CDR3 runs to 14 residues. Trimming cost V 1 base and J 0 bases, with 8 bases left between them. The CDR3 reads CASSLTGSSYEQYF. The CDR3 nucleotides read TGCGCCAGCAGCTTGACGGGGAGCTCCTACGAGCAGTACTTC.

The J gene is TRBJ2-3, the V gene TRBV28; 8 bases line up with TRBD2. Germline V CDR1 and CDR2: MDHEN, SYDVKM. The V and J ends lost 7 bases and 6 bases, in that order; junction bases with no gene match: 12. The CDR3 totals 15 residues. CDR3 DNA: TGTGCCAGCACGCCGGGACTAGTGAATTCCGATACGCAGTATTTT. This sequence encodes CASTPGLVNSDTQYF.

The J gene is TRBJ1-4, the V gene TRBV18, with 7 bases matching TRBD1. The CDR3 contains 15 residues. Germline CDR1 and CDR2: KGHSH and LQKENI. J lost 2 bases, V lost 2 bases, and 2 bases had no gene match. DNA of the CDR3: TGTGCCAGCTCACCAAGGGGACAGACTAATGAAAAACTGTTTTTT. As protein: CASSPRGQTNEKLFF.